This T cell receptor beta chain originates from a study of blood T cell repertoires in COVID-19. The assay was immunoSEQ multiplex PCR, and TCRdb's table has in-frame clones only and misses some. The data contain approximately 390,000 clones, 70% to 90% of them seen just once; the ten biggest clones take up about 2.1%. This clonotype was sampled from a woman in her thirties or forties with acute COVID-19. The sequencing input was PBMCs or T cells enriched from blood (not recorded which).

CDR3 sequence: CASSLVGRVNTGELFF. The CDR3 coding sequence is TGTGCCAGCAGCTTAGTTGGCAGGGTGAACACCGGGGAGCTGTTTTTT. V gene TRBV7-9 combines with J gene TRBJ2-2; a possible D gene is TRBD1 (5 bases). V lost 1 base to trimming and J lost 1 base, with 10 bases between them. Germline-derived CDR1 and CDR2 are SEHNR and FQNEAQ (reference sequence). The CDR3 is 16 residues long.